Shown below are 22 T cell receptor beta chains from a single sample sequenced in a study of patients and donors after allogeneic stem cell transplantation. One entry per CDR3 protein, called by TCRdb with MiXCR from the RT-PCR reads. The sample lists 150,000 to 250,000 distinct CDR3 sequences, 41% occurring once. The sample taken for sequencing was blood, either unsorted or a sorted T cell fraction (not recorded which). The receptors originated from a human donor who was either an allogeneic HSCT recipient or a stem cell or donor lymphocyte infusion donor (not recorded which). It is not recorded whose cells these are; they may come from a transplant donor.

V usage is TRBV4-3 and J usage is TRBJ2-2; 7 nucleotides align to TRBD2. CDR3 length equals 17 residues. V gave up 1 base and J gave up 1 base; unmatched junction bases: 6. Germline CDR1 LGHNA, CDR2 YSLEER. CDR3 sequence: CASSQVQASGNTGELFF. CDR3 bases: TGCGCCAGCAGCCAAGTTCAGGCTAGCGGGAACACCGGGGAGCTGTTTTTT.

The CDR3 DNA follows: TGTGCCAGCAGTTTATTTTCAGGGAGCTCCTACAATGAGCAGTTCTTC. Protein: CASSLFSGSSYNEQFF. V is TRBV12-3 or TRBV12-4 and J is TRBJ2-1, with D perhaps assigned TRBD1 or TRBD2 (5 bases each). V dropped 2 bases and J dropped 0 bases, with 11 bases sitting between them. The CDR3 is 16 amino acids.

The rearrangement joins TRBV6-1 to TRBJ2-3; D perhaps matches TRBD1 (6 bases). Trimming removed 3 bases from V and 2 bases from J, with 9 bases in between. Germline lookup yields CDR1 MNHNS and CDR2 SASEGT. The CDR3 loop spans 14 amino acids. The CDR3 protein is CASSDQGTTDTQYF. The CDR3 bases are TGTGCCAGCAGTGACCAGGGGACCACAGATACGCAGTATTTT.

The rearrangement joins TRBV30 to TRBJ1-3, with TRBD1 identical over 8 bases. This CDR3 contains 14 residues. The J segment lost 0 bases and the V segment lost 6 bases, leaving 4 bases of the junction unmatched. The germline V gene has CDR1 GTSNPN and CDR2 SVGIG (reference sequence). CDR3 coding DNA: TGTGCCTGCCCCACAGGGGGCTCTGGAAACACCATATATTTT. It codes for CACPTGGSGNTIYF.

This clonotype was observed a single time. The chain couples TRBV5-6 to TRBJ2-7; TRBD2 matches at 13 bases. In germline, CDR1 is SGHDT, CDR2 YYEEEE. This CDR3 comprises 15 residues. V shed 4 bases, J shed 2 bases, and the junction held 3 bases outside the gene matches. The CDR3 DNA follows: TGTGCCAGCAGCCGGACTAGCGGGAGTACCTACGAGCAGTACTTC. Protein sequence: CASSRTSGSTYEQYF. The full variable domain, rest sourced from reference TRBV5-6 and TRBJ2-7, is DAGVTQSPTHLIKTRGQQVTLRCSPKSGHDTVSWYQQALGQGPQFIFQYYEEEERQRGNFPDRFSGHQFPNYSSELNVNALLLGDSALYLCASSRTSGSTYEQYFGPGTRLTVT.

As DNA, the CDR3 is TGTGCCAGCAGTGGTGCACCGGGCACTGAAGCTTTCTTT. It codes for CASSGAPGTEAFF. The chain is built from TRBV25-1 and TRBJ1-1; D call uncertain. The CDR3 is made up of 13 amino acids. Trimming took off 4 bases at V and 4 bases at J, with 10 bases between the two ends. Per the germline V gene, CDR1 is MGHDK and CDR2 is SYGVNS. The full variable domain, in which reference TRBV25-1 and TRBJ1-1 provide the parts outside the CDR3, is EADIYQTPRYLVIGTGKKITLECSQTMGHDKMYWYQQDPGMELHLIHYSYGVNSTEKGDLSSESTVSRIRTEHFPLTLESARPSHTSQYLCASSGAPGTEAFFGQGTRLTVV.

The sample holds one count of this clonotype. The chain couples TRBV27 to TRBJ2-7; 9 bases match TRBD2. This CDR3 contains 13 residues. Germline CDR1 reads MNHEY; CDR2 reads SMNVEV (reference sequence). With V trimmed by 3 bases and J by 9 bases, 6 bases remained unmatched. CDR3 sequence: CASSLGGLARQYF. CDR3 DNA: TGTGCCAGCAGTTTGGGGGGACTAGCTCGGCAGTACTTC.

The V and J genes are TRBV12-3 or TRBV12-4 and TRBJ2-1, with D possibly matching TRBD2 (6 bases). The V end was cut by 3 bases, the J end by 3 bases, with 21 bases between. This CDR3 has 18 residues. The CDR3 coding sequence is TGTGCCAGCAGTTTTTCGGGAGAAAGGAGGAGAGGCTACAATGAGCAGTTCTTC. This sequence encodes CASSFSGERRRGYNEQFF.

This clonotype was detected a few times. This sequence joins TRBV20-1 and TRBJ1-1; weak D call: TRBD1 (5 bases). Trimming removed 2 bases at V and 3 bases at J, with 10 bases between. The CDR3 runs to 13 residues. Germline lookup yields CDR1 DFQATT and CDR2 SNEGSKA (reference sequence). For the CDR3, the DNA is TGCAGTGCTAGATTAGACAGAGACACTGAAGCTTTCTTT. It encodes CSARLDRDTEAFF.

This clonotype has only a few counts. This chain uses TRBV12-3 or TRBV12-4 with TRBJ2-5, with 13 bases aligning to TRBD2. There are 14 residues in the CDR3. Germline trimming cut 4 bases from V and 9 bases from J; bases unmatched to any gene: 5. The CDR3 is CASSWTSGRLAQYF. CDR3 DNA sequence: TGTGCCAGCAGTTGGACTAGCGGGAGATTGGCCCAGTACTTC.

CDR3 in DNA: TGCGCCAGCAGCCAAGAGGGGGGTTTAACCGGGGAGCTGTTTTTT. Translating it yields CASSQEGGLTGELFF. The rearrangement joins TRBV4-3 to TRBJ2-2; tentative D call: TRBD2 (6 bases). This CDR3 has 15 residues. Germline-derived CDR1 and CDR2 are LGHNA and YSLEER. V was trimmed by 0 bases and J by 5 bases, leaving 10 bases between them.

This clonotype was seen a few times. The chain carries TRBV9 and TRBJ1-1; D perhaps matches TRBD1 (6 bases). V gave up 1 base and J gave up 10 bases, with 17 bases separating them. Germline lookup yields CDR1 SGDLS and CDR2 YYNGEE. This CDR3 has 14 amino acids. CDR3 sequence reads: CASSVLTGPLGAFF. The CDR3 region has the DNA TGTGCCAGCAGCGTACTTACAGGGCCCCTCGGAGCTTTCTTT.

The genes are TRBV27 and TRBJ1-5; 10 bases are a match to TRBD1. The length of the CDR3 is 15 residues. Germline values: CDR1 MNHEY, CDR2 SMNVEV (reference sequence). V lost 6 bases and J lost 6; bases outside the gene matches: 8. CDR3 region: CASRLTGGPSQPQHF. For the CDR3, the DNA is TGTGCCAGCAGGTTGACAGGGGGCCCGAGTCAGCCCCAGCATTTT.

This rearrangement joins TRBV15 to TRBJ2-5, with 7 bases lining up with TRBD2. CDR3 length: 15 amino acids. The trim removed 6 bases at V and 2 bases at J, leaving 9 bases unmatched. The germline CDR1 and CDR2 sequences are LNHNV and YYDKDF (reference sequence). CDR3 amino acids: CATSPYSGLQETQYF. The CDR3 DNA follows: TGTGCCACCAGTCCATACTCGGGACTACAAGAGACCCAGTACTTC.

The chain joins TRBV12-3 or TRBV12-4 to TRBJ1-5; 9 bases fit TRBD1. V shed 5 bases, J shed 3 bases, and the junction held 5 bases outside the gene matches. The CDR3 consists of 15 residues. CDR3 DNA sequence: TGTGCCAGCAGTCCGGACAGGGGCATCAATCAGCCCCAGCATTTT. Translated, it gives CASSPDRGINQPQHF.

The gene calls are TRBV29-1 and TRBJ1-3; 9 bases fit TRBD1. The germline V gene encodes CDR1 SQVTM and CDR2 ANQGSEA. The CDR3 is 14 amino acids. The V and J ends lost 5 bases and 4 bases, in that order; junction bases with no gene match: 6. CDR3 nucleotide sequence: TGCAGCGTTCTACAGGGGGCAAACGGAAACACCATATATTTT. Its protein product is CSVLQGANGNTIYF. Full variable domain (rest looked up from reference TRBV29-1 and TRBJ1-3): SAVISQKPSRDICQRGTSLTIQCQVDSQVTMMFWYRQQPGQSLTLIATANQGSEATYESGFVIDKFPISRPNLTFSTLTVSNMSPEDSSIYLCSVLQGANGNTIYFGEGSWLTVV.

This clonotype was seen more than once but under ten times. V is TRBV4-3 and J is TRBJ2-1; TRBD2 matches 14 bases. J was trimmed by 4 bases and V by 0 bases; bases with no gene match: 11. CDR1 is LGHNA, CDR2 YSLEER, per germline. This CDR3 contains 20 residues. DNA for the CDR3: TGCGCCAGCAGCCAAGATCTGGGACTAGCGGGAGAGGTTGGGTACAATGAGCAGTTCTTC. Its translation is CASSQDLGLAGEVGYNEQFF.

This chain links TRBV29-1 with TRBJ2-3, with 7 positions matching TRBD1. V lost 4 bases and J lost 6; bases outside the gene matches: 7. The CDR3 is made up of 13 amino acids. Germline assignment: CDR1 SQVTM and CDR2 ANQGSEA. CDR3 in DNA: TGCAGCGTTGGGGACAGTAAGAGGGATACGCAGTATTTT. Translating gives CSVGDSKRDTQYF.

This chain links TRBV7-9 with TRBJ2-2; D perhaps matches TRBD2 (6 bases). V lost 6 bases and J lost 4, with 15 bases in between. CDR1 and CDR2 (germline): SEHNR, FQNEAQ (reference sequence). CDR3 length equals 15 residues. For the CDR3, the DNA is TGTGCCAGCAGTCCCGGGAGTCGCGTCACCGGGGAGCTGTTTTTT. It yields the protein CASSPGSRVTGELFF.

Only a few counts were recorded for this clonotype. The chain employs TRBV29-1 and TRBJ2-2; perhaps TRBD2 as D (5 bases). The V end lost 6 bases, the J end lost 2 bases, and 16 bases lay between the germline ends. Germline CDR1 reads SQVTM; CDR2 reads ANQGSEA. The CDR3 has 15 amino acids. This CDR3 is CSVQEGAVNTGELFF. The CDR3 region has the DNA TGCAGCGTCCAAGAGGGTGCGGTAAACACCGGGGAGCTGTTTTTT.

V and J are TRBV7-2 and TRBJ1-1; D remains unclear. Germline V gene data show CDR1 as SGHTA and CDR2 as FQGNSA. Trimming removed 8 bases from V and 0 bases from J, with 10 bases in between. The CDR3 consists of 13 residues. Here the CDR3 reads CASLLSLNTEAFF. CDR3 DNA: TGTGCCAGCTTACTCTCATTGAACACTGAAGCTTTCTTT.

Here the CDR3 reads CASSLAQTFSPHEQYF. The CDR3 bases are TGCGCCAGCAGCTTGGCCCAGACCTTTTCTCCCCACGAGCAGTACTTC. The chain joins TRBV5-1 to TRBJ2-7; D unresolved. The germline CDR1 and CDR2 sequences are SGHRS and YFSETQ. V was trimmed by 0 bases and J by 5 bases, leaving 18 bases between them. CDR3 length: 16 residues.